The 4 T cell receptor beta chains below come from one sample, sequenced in a study of spatial heterogeneity in lung cancer (dated by TCRdb to between 2017 and 2020). The intended sense of this specimen's time point label: sample taken at primary tumor resection. Libraries came from 5' RACE. Sequencing was carried out with a NextSeq 500. TCRdb reprocessing: public reads trimmed at Q25 with fastp, clones called with MiXCR, in-frame beta chains kept. Every entry covers one CDR3 protein and lists the most common genes and DNA from its rows. The sample contains about 5,100 distinct CDR3 sequences, 6% to 7.5% of them found a single time. The top ten clonotypes cover just over 35% of the sample. General findings and caveats noted by the study authors: The number of expanded intratumoral alpha and beta TCRs correlated with the tumor nonsynonymous mutation count.

These receptors lack a known antigen. This material consisted of lung tumor tissue, taken at surgery. The receptors were sampled from a female donor with early-stage non-small cell lung cancer.

About this clonotype itself: With the library built for alpha chains, this beta chain is off target and its frequency is not meaningful. The J gene is TRBJ1-2, the V gene TRBV7-3, with 10 bases that match TRBD1. Germline loops: CDR1 SGHTA, CDR2 FQGTGA. The CDR3 extends over 17 amino acids. V trimming: 7 bases; J trimming: 4 bases; junction bases outside the gene matches: 15. The chain's CDR3 is CASIMTGGGTGPYGYTF. Here the CDR3 DNA reads TGTGCCAGCATCATGACAGGGGGCGGGACGGGTCCCTATGGCTACACCTTC.

This clonotype rates as medium-sized. The library was built for alpha chains, so this beta chain is an off-target read and its size means little. This CDR3 reads CASSPWDIGEDQPQHF. The CDR3 nucleotides are TGTGCCAGCAGTCCCTGGGACATCGGAGAGGATCAGCCCCAGCATTTT. This chain links TRBV27 with TRBJ1-5; TRBD1 might be the D (6 bases). V was cut by 5 bases and J by 5 bases, with 19 bases left in between. CDR1 is MNHEY and CDR2 is SMNVEV in the germline V gene (reference sequence). There are 16 residues in the CDR3.

At least ten counts were recorded for this clonotype. With the library built for alpha chains, this beta chain is off target and its frequency is not meaningful. This chain connects TRBV6-5 to TRBJ2-2, with D tentatively TRBD2 (6 bases). Germline-derived CDR1 and CDR2 are MNHEY and SVGAGI. The V gene lost 6 bases and the J gene lost 1 base, with 9 bases spanning the gap. There are 14 residues in the CDR3. The CDR3: CASRGGGNTGELFF. The CDR3 nucleotides read TGTGCCAGCAGGGGAGGAGGGAACACCGGGGAGCTGTTTTTT.

At least ten counts were recorded for this clonotype. This beta chain appears as a stray read in a library generated for alpha chains; its size is not informative. The J gene is TRBJ2-1, the V gene TRBV11-3; D is unclear. V lost 2 bases to trimming and J lost 4 bases, with 12 bases between them. The CDR3 totals 15 residues. Germline V gene data show CDR1 as SGHNT and CDR2 as YENEEA. The chain's CDR3 is CASSLFGSGYNEQFF. In DNA, the CDR3 is TGTGCCAGCAGCTTATTCGGAAGTGGATACAATGAGCAGTTCTTC.